Listed below are T cell receptor beta chains from one sample, sequenced in a study of blood T cell repertoires in COVID-19. Some clones are missing from TCRdb's copy, which holds only in-frame ones; the method was immunoSEQ multiplex PCR. The sample contains some 160,000 clones, around 91% of which appear only once. Material: peripheral blood. These receptors all come from a woman between 55 and 75 years old with active COVID-19. The CDR3 runs from the conserved cysteine through the conserved F or W. The D gene is left open where the match is weak. Some rows mark clone size as missing; the rest say once, few, many or name a class of expanded clone.

size	J	V	D	CDR3	DNA
.	TRBJ2-5	TRBV3-1/TRBV3-2	TRBD2	CASRAGYQETQYF	TGTGCCAGCCGAGCGGGGTACCAAGAGACCCAGTACTTC
.	TRBJ2-1	TRBV30	.	CAWSVLAYNEQFF	TGTGCCTGGAGTGTACTGGCCTACAATGAGCAGTTCTTC
.	TRBJ2-5	TRBV7-8	TRBD2	CASSTRTSGNQETQYF	TGTGCCAGCAGCACCCGGACTAGCGGGAACCAAGAGACCCAGTACTTC
few	TRBJ2-7	TRBV6-1	.	CASSEGRGWLSYEQYF	TGTGCCAGCAGTGAAGGAAGAGGATGGCTCTCCTACGAGCAGTACTTC
.	TRBJ1-1	TRBV9	.	CASSPGGKGEVMNTEAFF	TGTGCCAGCAGCCCCGGAGGTAAGGGCGAAGTGATGAACACTGAAGCTTTCTTT
.	TRBJ2-7	TRBV29-1	.	CSVLTLEQYF	TGCAGCGTCCTAACCCTGGAGCAGTACTTC
.	TRBJ2-3	TRBV7-8	TRBD2	CASSLARIAGVRGDTQYF	TGTGCCAGCAGCTTAGCGCGAATAGCGGGAGTCCGTGGAGATACGCAGTATTTT
.	TRBJ2-7	TRBV27	TRBD2	CASARTSGTYEQYF	TGTGCCAGCGCCCGGACTAGCGGTACCTACGAGCAGTACTTC
.	TRBJ2-1	TRBV10-1	TRBD2	CASSDLPGLAGGPNEQFF	TGCGCCAGCAGTGACTTACCGGGACTAGCGGGAGGGCCGAATGAGCAGTTCTTC
.	TRBJ1-2	TRBV9	.	CASTPTGARYGYTF	TGTGCCAGCACCCCGACAGGAGCCCGCTATGGCTACACCTTC
.	TRBJ2-3	TRBV7-2	TRBD2	CASSLTGLGGADTQYF	TGTGCCAGCAGCTTAACCGGACTAGGCGGGGCAGATACGCAGTATTTT
.	TRBJ2-5	TRBV7-8	TRBD1	CASSLHRGETQYF	TGTGCCAGCAGCTTACACAGGGGAGAGACCCAGTACTTC
once	TRBJ1-5	TRBV18	.	CASSPGEGSNQPQHF	TGTGCCAGCTCACCAGGGGAGGGCTCCAATCAGCCCCAGCATTTT
.	TRBJ2-7	TRBV6-2/TRBV6-3	TRBD2	CASSWGPGTSYEQYF	TGTGCCAGCAGTTGGGGCCCCGGGACTAGCTACGAGCAGTACTTC
once	TRBJ1-6	TRBV9	TRBD1	CASSVGGQTNSPLHF	TGTGCCAGCAGCGTAGGGGGACAGACCAATTCACCCCTCCACTTT
.	TRBJ2-7	TRBV5-4	TRBD2	CASSWGLASSYEQYF	TGTGCCAGCAGCTGGGGACTAGCGAGCTCCTACGAGCAGTACTTC
.	TRBJ2-7	TRBV30	.	CAWSVGQGASYEQYF	TGTGCCTGGAGTGTAGGGCAAGGGGCCTCCTACGAGCAGTACTTC
.	TRBJ1-5	TRBV3-1/TRBV3-2	.	CASSQEGILNQPQHF	TGTGCCAGCAGCCAAGAGGGCATCCTCAATCAGCCCCAGCATTTT
.	TRBJ1-1	TRBV5-4	TRBD1	CASSSNPGQALLEAFF	TGTGCCAGCAGCTCGAATCCGGGACAGGCCCTCCTTGAAGCTTTCTTT
once	TRBJ2-7	TRBV9	TRBD1	CASSPDRAFGYEQYF	TGTGCCAGCAGCCCCGACAGGGCATTTGGCTACGAGCAGTACTTC
once	TRBJ2-3	TRBV7-2	TRBD2	CASSQWGGRGTDTQYF	TGTGCCAGCAGCCAGTGGGGCGGGAGGGGCACAGATACGCAGTATTTT
once	TRBJ2-7	TRBV5-4	.	CASSFEGRSSYEQYF	TGTGCCAGCAGCTTCGAGGGCCGAAGCTCCTACGAGCAGTACTTC